These 19 T cell receptor beta chains originate from one sample sequenced in a study of cytomegalovirus exposure and HLA in healthy donors. PCR employed 60 Vbeta and 13 Jbeta primers. Measured with immunoSEQ multiplex PCR; TCRdb has only the in-frame clones, and not every one. The data show some 180,000 clones, with about 13% seen just once and about 7.8% held by the top ten. Material for sequencing was PBMCs. These receptors were obtained from a man aged 50-60 years in good health and CMV-seropositive.

In its sample, this clone was seen a few times. The junction departs from the called germline gene at one end, perhaps through a read error. The chain has TRBV7-7 and TRBJ2-5, with 9 bases matching TRBD1. This CDR3 has 14 amino acids. Germline CDR1 reads SSHAT; CDR2 reads FNYEAQ (reference sequence). The CDR3 nucleotides are TGTGCTAGCAGCTTTGGGGACAGGGAAGAGACCCAGTACTTC. Translated, it gives CASSFGDREETQYF.

The V gene is TRBV5-1, the J gene TRBJ2-3; 9 positions match TRBD2. Per the germline V gene, CDR1 is SGHRS and CDR2 is YFSETQ. The V gene end was trimmed by 1 base and the J gene end by 2 bases; junction bases not matched to a gene: 2. This CDR3 spans 15 amino acids. In DNA form, the CDR3 reads TGCGCCAGCAGCTTGAAGCGGGGGGCCACAGATACGCAGTATTTT. It is translated as CASSLKRGATDTQYF.

This clone was found a few times. The V gene is TRBV10-1, the J gene TRBJ1-6, with D possibly TRBD1 on 5 matching bases. Germline V gives CDR1 WNHNN, CDR2 SYGVQD (reference sequence). The V and J ends lost 0 bases and 9 bases respectively, with 24 bases between them. This CDR3 region has 19 residues. CDR3 in amino acids: CASSESRRDRDREVSPLHF. In DNA, the CDR3 is TGCGCCAGCAGTGAGTCGCGGAGGGACCGCGATCGAGAGGTTTCACCCCTCCACTTT.

This clone was seen only a few times. V usage is TRBV7-2 and J usage is TRBJ2-1, with D unclear. The germline V gene encodes CDR1 SGHTA and CDR2 FQGNSA. The length of the CDR3 is 15 residues. The V end was cut by 1 base, the J end by 0 bases, with 7 bases between. The CDR3, as DNA: TGTGCCAGCAGCTTAGACCGCTACTCCTACAATGAGCAGTTCTTC. Translating gives CASSLDRYSYNEQFF.

This clone was detected only a few times. The chain recombines TRBV6-5 with TRBJ2-6; no firm D call. V gave up 8 bases and J gave up 3 bases, with 8 bases separating them. CDR1 is MNHEY, CDR2 SVGAGI, per germline. The CDR3 extends over 13 amino acids. The CDR3 loop is CASRNGGANVLTF. The CDR3 DNA reads as TGTGCCAGCCGAAACGGTGGGGCCAACGTCCTGACTTTC.

This clone occurred a few times. At one of its ends the junction is not consistent with the germline gene, which may arise from a read error. The chain joins TRBV6-5 to TRBJ2-2; TRBD2 might be the D (5 bases). Looked up from germline, CDR1 is MNHEY and CDR2 is SVGAGI. The CDR3 runs to 11 residues. Written as DNA, the CDR3 is TGTGCCAGCAGAACCACCGGGGAGCCGTTTTTT. The encoded protein is CASRTTGEPFF.

This clone turned up a few times. V usage is TRBV30 and J usage is TRBJ2-7; TRBD2 matches 8 bases. The CDR3 covers 13 residues. Germline V lookup: CDR1 GTSNPN, CDR2 SVGIG (reference sequence). V was pared by 7 bases and J by 4 bases, with 9 bases of the junction left unmatched. The CDR3 sequence is CALTRLARYEQYF. The CDR3 DNA reads TGTGCCTTAACACGACTAGCGCGATACGAGCAGTACTTC. Full variable domain (outside the CDR3, taken from reference TRBV30 and TRBJ2-7): SQTIHQWPATLVQPVGSPLSLECTVEGTSNPNLYWYRQAAGRGLQLLFYSVGIGQISSEVPQNLSASRPQDRQFILSSKKLLLSDSGFYLCALTRLARYEQYFGPGTRLTVT.

This clone came up a few times. The chain has TRBV11-3 and TRBJ1-6; 8 bases are a match to TRBD1. This CDR3 contains 14 residues. V was clipped by 3 bases and J by 6 bases; unmatched bases: 1. Germline values: CDR1 SGHNT, CDR2 YENEEA. This CDR3 is CASSLGQVNSPLHF. The CDR3 nucleotides are TGTGCCAGCAGCTTGGGACAGGTTAATTCACCCCTCCACTTT.

As regards this clone: Other DNA sequences within the sample encode an identical CDR3. The chain joins TRBV10-1 to TRBJ1-5; 9 bases are shared with TRBD1. Trimming removed 6 bases from V and 0 bases from J; junction bases left unmatched: 15. Germline V gene sequence: CDR1 WNHNN, CDR2 SYGVQD (reference sequence). The CDR3 length is 19 residues. The CDR3 region has the DNA TGCGCCAGCAGATCTTTCCCCCGGGACAGGGAATATAGCAATCAGCCCCAGCATTTT. Its protein product is CASRSFPRDREYSNQPQHF.

This clone was picked up a small number of times. The V call is TRBV20-1, the J call TRBJ2-3; tentative D call: TRBD1 (6 bases). Germline CDR1 DFQATT, CDR2 SNEGSKA (reference sequence). The CDR3 contains 11 residues. V was cut by 8 bases and J by 6 bases, with 12 bases left in between. The CDR3 reads CSPHRDDTQYF. The CDR3 nucleotides read TGCAGTCCGCACAGGGATGATACGCAGTATTTT.

The rearrangement links TRBV6-1 to TRBJ1-2, with D hard to call. The V gene's germline CDR1 is MNHNS and CDR2 SASEGT. The CDR3 is 14 residues long. The V and J ends lost 11 bases and 0 bases respectively, with 16 bases between them. CDR3 sequence: CASAWQASNYGYTF. The CDR3 coding sequence is TGTGCCTCAGCATGGCAGGCTTCTAACTATGGCTACACCTTC.

V usage is TRBV5-1 and J usage is TRBJ2-7; D uncertain. Germline V lookup: CDR1 SGHRS, CDR2 YFSETQ. CDR3 length: 12 residues. The ends were cut back, 1 base at V and 4 bases at J, with 6 bases in the middle. The CDR3 DNA reads as TGCGCCAGCAGCTTGACCCAGTACGAGCAGTACTTC. Translation gives CASSLTQYEQYF.

The sample holds a few counts of this clone. The chain links TRBV28 to TRBJ1-2; D is ambiguous. This CDR3 has 13 amino acids. V gave up 6 bases and J gave up 5 bases, with 13 bases separating them. Germline V gene lookup returns CDR1 MDHEN and CDR2 SYDVKM. The CDR3 loop reads CASRRREIYGYTF. DNA for the CDR3: TGTGCCAGCAGACGGCGGGAGATTTATGGCTACACCTTC.

This clone was detected a few times. The identical CDR3 is also encoded by other nucleotide sequences in the sample. V usage is TRBV7-6 and J usage is TRBJ1-2; TRBD1 matches at 8 bases. This CDR3 has 15 amino acids. Germline CDR1 SGHVS, CDR2 FNYEAQ. The V and J ends lost 6 bases and 4 bases, in that order; junction bases with no gene match: 10. CDR3 sequence (DNA): TGTGCCAGCAGTTCCGGGACAGGAGTCACCTATGGCTACACCTTC. It encodes CASSSGTGVTYGYTF. Supplemented by reference TRBV7-6 and TRBJ1-2, the full variable domain reads GAGVSQSPRYKVTKRGQDVALRCDPISGHVSLYWYRQALGQGPEFLTYFNYEAQQDKSGLPNDRFSAERPEGSISTLTIQRTEQRDSAMYRCASSSGTGVTYGYTFGSGTRLTVV.

The chain uses TRBV5-1 and TRBJ1-2, with 8 bases aligning to TRBD1. CDR1 is SGHRS, CDR2 YFSETQ, per germline. The CDR3 has 16 amino acids. The V and J ends lost 3 bases and 7 bases, in that order; junction bases with no gene match: 14. CDR3 in DNA: TGCGCCAGCAGCTCCCAGACAGGGGCCAACTCCCTTGGCTACACCTTC. This codes for CASSSQTGANSLGYTF.

This chain connects TRBV6-5 to TRBJ2-2; 7 bases are a match to TRBD1. This CDR3 comprises 14 residues. In germline, CDR1 is MNHEY, CDR2 SVGAGI. Trimming cost V 5 bases and J 5 bases; bases outside gene matches: 5. The CDR3 DNA reads as TGTGCCAGCAGTCCGGGACAGCCTACCGGGGAGCTGTTTTTT. This translates into CASSPGQPTGELFF.

This clone turned up a few times. This chain links TRBV4-1 with TRBJ1-4; 11 nucleotides agree with TRBD1. Germline-derived CDR1 and CDR2 are MGHRA and YSYEKL. The CDR3 totals 18 residues. The junction had 13 bases not matched to a gene; V was cut back by 4 bases and J by 6 bases. The CDR3 DNA reads as TGCGCCAGCAGCCCCGCCGGGTGGACAGGGGGCGGCGATGAAAAACTGTTTTTT. This gives the protein CASSPAGWTGGGDEKLFF.

The rearrangement joins TRBV11-3 to TRBJ2-1; perhaps TRBD2 as D (8 bases). From germline, CDR1 is SGHNT and CDR2 YENEEA. Trimming took 3 bases from V and 4 from J, leaving 16 bases between them. CDR3 length equals 16 residues. DNA of the CDR3: TGTGCCAGCAGCTTCAGGGGGGTAGCGGGGTACAATGAGCAGTTCTTC. Protein: CASSFRGVAGYNEQFF. The complete variable domain, with remaining parts taken from reference TRBV11-3 and TRBJ2-1, reads EAGVVQSPRYKIIEKKQPVAFWCNPISGHNTLYWYLQNLGQGPELLIRYENEEAVDDSQLPKDRFSAERLKGVDSTLKIQPAELGDSAVYLCASSFRGVAGYNEQFFGPGTRLTVL.

This clone occurred a few times. CDR3 nucleotides: TGTGCCAGCAGCGCCGGGACAGGAGGACGTGGCTACACCTTC. It codes for CASSAGTGGRGYTF. The V gene is TRBV5-4, the J gene TRBJ1-2; 8 bases map to TRBD1. The junction had 9 bases not matched to a gene; V was cut back by 4 bases and J by 7 bases. CDR1 SGHNT and CDR2 YYREEE come from the germline V gene (reference sequence). This CDR3 is 14 amino acids long.